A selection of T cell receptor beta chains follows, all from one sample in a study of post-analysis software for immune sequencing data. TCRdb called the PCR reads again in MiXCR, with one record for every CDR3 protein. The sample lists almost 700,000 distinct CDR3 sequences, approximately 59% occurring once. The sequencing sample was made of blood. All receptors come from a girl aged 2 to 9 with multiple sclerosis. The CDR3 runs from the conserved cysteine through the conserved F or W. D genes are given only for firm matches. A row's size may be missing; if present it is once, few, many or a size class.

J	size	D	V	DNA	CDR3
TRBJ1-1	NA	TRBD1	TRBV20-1	TGCAGTGCTAGAGGGAGGACAGGGAGCGCTGAAGCTTTCTTT	CSARGRTGSAEAFF
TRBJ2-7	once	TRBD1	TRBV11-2	TGTGCCGGCAGCTTAGAGCCAGGGGGCGAGCAGTACTTC	CAGSLEPGGEQYF
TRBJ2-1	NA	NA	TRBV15	TGTGCCACCAGCAGAGATAGGGGCGGTTCAGGCTACAATGAGCAGTTCTTC	CATSRDRGGSGYNEQFF
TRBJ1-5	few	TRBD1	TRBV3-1	TGTGCCAGCAGCCAGGACAGGAGCGGCAATCAGCCCCAGCATTTT	CASSQDRSGNQPQHF
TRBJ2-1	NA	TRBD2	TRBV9	TGTGCCAGCAGCTCCTCTAGCGGGCGGGGGAACAATGAGCAGTTCTTC	CASSSSSGRGNNEQFF
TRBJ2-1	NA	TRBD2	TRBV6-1	TGTGCCAGCAGTGAAGCTGCACTAGCGGGGGCCAATGAGCAGTTCTTC	CASSEAALAGANEQFF
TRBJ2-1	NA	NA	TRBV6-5	TGTGCCAGCAGTTCAAGGAGGCAGGAGCCCTACAATGAGCAGTTCTTC	CASSSRRQEPYNEQFF
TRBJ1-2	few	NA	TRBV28	TGTGCCAGCAGTTTATCGGGACGGTATGGCTACACCTTC	CASSLSGRYGYTF
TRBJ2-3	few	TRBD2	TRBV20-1	TGCAGTGCCAGCCCCGGACTAGCGGGGTCCACAGATACGCAGTATTTT	CSASPGLAGSTDTQYF
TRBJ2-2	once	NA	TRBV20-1	TGCAGTGCCCCCAGAGGTTCCCCCACCGGGGAGCTGTTTTTT	CSAPRGSPTGELFF
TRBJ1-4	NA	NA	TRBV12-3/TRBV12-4	TGTGCCAGCAGTTTAGCCGCAGGGCTTGAAAAACTGTTTTTT	CASSLAAGLEKLFF
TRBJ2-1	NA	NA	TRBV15	TGTGCCACCAGCTGGACCGGGACACATTACAATGAGCAGTTCTTC	CATSWTGTHYNEQFF
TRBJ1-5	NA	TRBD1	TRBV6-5	TGTGCCAGCAGCCAGGGACAGGGGTATCAGCCCCAGCATTTT	CASSQGQGYQPQHF
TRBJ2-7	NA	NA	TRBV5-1	TGCGCCAGTTTAGGACTGTACTCCTACGAGCAGTACTTC	CASLGLYSYEQYF
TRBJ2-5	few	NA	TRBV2	TGTGCCAGCAGTAAAACCCAAGAGACCCAGTACTTC	CASSKTQETQYF
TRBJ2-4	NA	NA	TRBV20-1	TGCAGTGCTAGAGTAGAGGCTAGGGGTTTAAACATTCAGTACTTC	CSARVEARGLNIQYF
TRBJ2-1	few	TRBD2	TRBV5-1	TGCGCCAGCAGCCCCGGACTAGCGGATAGCTCCTACAATGAGCAGTTCTTC	CASSPGLADSSYNEQFF
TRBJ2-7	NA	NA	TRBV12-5	TGTGCTAGTGGCCCCAGTCCCTCCTACGAGCAGTACTTC	CASGPSPSYEQYF
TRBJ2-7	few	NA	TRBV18	TGTGCCAGCTCACCACGCAGAGCCTACGAGCAGTACTTC	CASSPRRAYEQYF
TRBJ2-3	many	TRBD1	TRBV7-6	TGTGCCAGCAGCCCGGGGACAGGTGGCACAGATACGCAGTATTTT	CASSPGTGGTDTQYF
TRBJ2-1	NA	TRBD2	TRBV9	TGTGCCAGCAGGTCCTCTAGCGGGCGAGTTCATGAGCAGTTCTTC	CASRSSSGRVHEQFF
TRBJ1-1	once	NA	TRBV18	TGTGCCAGCTTGCAAGGGGAGGAGAACACTGAAGCTTTCTTT	CASLQGEENTEAFF
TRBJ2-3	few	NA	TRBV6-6	TGTGCCAGCCAGACACTATCACCCACAGATACGCAGTATTTT	CASQTLSPTDTQYF
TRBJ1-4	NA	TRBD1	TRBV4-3	TGCGCCAGCAGCCAAGAATGGCACAGGGGTAATGAAAAACTGTTTTTT	CASSQEWHRGNEKLFF
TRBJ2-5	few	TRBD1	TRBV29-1	TGCAGCGTTGTCCCCCACACAGGGGATCAAGAGACCCAGTACTTC	CSVVPHTGDQETQYF
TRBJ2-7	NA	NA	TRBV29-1	TGCAGCGTACGCCACAGGGTGCCGAGCGAGCAGTACTTC	CSVRHRVPSEQYF
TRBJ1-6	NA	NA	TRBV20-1	TGCAGTGCTAGGGACAGTCAGTCCTATAATTCACCCCTCCACTTT	CSARDSQSYNSPLHF
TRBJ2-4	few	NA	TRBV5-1	TGCGCCAGCAGCTTGGTGGGAACCGGGATACTAGCCAAAAACATTCAGTACTTC	CASSLVGTGILAKNIQYF
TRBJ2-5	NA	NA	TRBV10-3	TGTGCCACAATAGGACAGGAGGGACCGGGAGAGACCCAGTACTTC	CATIGQEGPGETQYF
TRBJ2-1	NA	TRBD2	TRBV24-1	TGTGCCACCAGTACGGGAGGACTAGACAATGAGCAGTTCTTC	CATSTGGLDNEQFF
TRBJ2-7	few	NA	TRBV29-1	TGCAGCGTGGCCGGGCCTCAAGGGCAGTACTTC	CSVAGPQGQYF
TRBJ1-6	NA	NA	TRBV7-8	TGTGCCAGCAGCCCAGGACTCCCCCTCGATTTACCCCTCCACTTT	CASSPGLPLDLPLHF
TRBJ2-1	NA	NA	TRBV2	TGTGCCAGCAGTGTCAGGGGGGCGAATGAGCAGTTCTTC	CASSVRGANEQFF
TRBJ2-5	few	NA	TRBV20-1	TGCAGTGCTAGGGCGCCAGACCAGGAGACCCAGTACTTC	CSARAPDQETQYF
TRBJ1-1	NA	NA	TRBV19	TGTGCCAGTAGTATACGAACAGGGTTTATGAACACTGAAGCTTTCTTT	CASSIRTGFMNTEAFF
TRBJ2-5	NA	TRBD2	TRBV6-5	TGTGCCAGCAGTTACTCTATCGAGGGACTAGGGGGAGGGACCCAGTACTTC	CASSYSIEGLGGGTQYF
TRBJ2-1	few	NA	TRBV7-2	TGTGCCAGCAGCTTAGTAGGGGCGGGGCACAATGAGCAGTTCTTC	CASSLVGAGHNEQFF
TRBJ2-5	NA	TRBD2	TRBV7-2	TGTGCCAGCAGCGGGACTAGCGGGTTTCAAGAGACCCAGTACTTC	CASSGTSGFQETQYF
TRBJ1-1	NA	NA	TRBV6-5	TGTGCCAGCAGTTACTCGTGGGATGTGAACACTGAAGCTTTCTTT	CASSYSWDVNTEAFF
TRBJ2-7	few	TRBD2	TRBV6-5	TGTGCCAGCAGTTACGCGGGAGATAACTACGAGCAGTACTTC	CASSYAGDNYEQYF
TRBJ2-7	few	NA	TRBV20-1	TGCAGTGCTAGAGGTGACGCAGGGGCACGCGAGCAGTACTTC	CSARGDAGAREQYF
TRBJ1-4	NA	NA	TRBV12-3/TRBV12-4	TGTGCCAGCAGTCCCCAACAGGGATCTAATGAAAAACTGTTTTTT	CASSPQQGSNEKLFF
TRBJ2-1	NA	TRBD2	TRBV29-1	TGCAGCTACCGTAGCGGGGGTTGGAATGAGCGGTTCTTC	CSYRSGGWNERFF
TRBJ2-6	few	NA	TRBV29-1	TGCAGCGTTGGAAGGGAGGCTGGGGCCAACGTCCTGACTTTC	CSVGREAGANVLTF
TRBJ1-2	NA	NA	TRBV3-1	TGTGCCAGCAGCCAAGCTTTAAACTATGGCTACACCTTC	CASSQALNYGYTF
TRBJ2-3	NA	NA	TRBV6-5	TGTGCCAGCAGACTGACTATCCGCACAGATACGCAGTATTTT	CASRLTIRTDTQYF
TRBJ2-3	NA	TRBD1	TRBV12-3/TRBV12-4	TGTGCCAGCAGTCATACAGGGGGCACAGATACGCAGTATTTT	CASSHTGGTDTQYF
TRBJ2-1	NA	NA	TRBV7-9	TGTGCCAGCAGCTTACTTACCGGGAGAAACAATGAGCAGTTCTTC	CASSLLTGRNNEQFF
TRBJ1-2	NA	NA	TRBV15	TGTGCCACCGCGAGCAGGGCAGGCGATGGCTACACCTTC	CATASRAGDGYTF
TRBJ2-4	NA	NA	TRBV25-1	TGTGCCAGCAGCAATAACTTCGCCAAAAACATTCAGTACTTC	CASSNNFAKNIQYF
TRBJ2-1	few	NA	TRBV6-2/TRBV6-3	TGTGCCAGCAGCTATGCAAGGGATGAGCAGTTCTTC	CASSYARDEQFF